This entry describes one TCR beta chain. The data belong to a study of Ad26.COV2.S vaccination and SARS-CoV-2 variants. Study-wide background: Dosing was one shot or two shots 56 days apart.

The treatment: some 20 received Ad26.COV2.S at low or high dose, single or two shots; a few received placebo; per-sample allocation not given. Sampling took place 63 days after the first vaccine or placebo injection. The assay was immunoSEQ multiplex PCR, and TCRdb's table has in-frame clones only and misses some. The sample records about 330,000 clones, roughly nine tenths being singletons. There are 15 residues in the CDR3. Germline CDR1 reads PRHDT; CDR2 reads FYEKMQ (reference sequence). V gave up 5 bases and J gave up 2 bases; unmatched junction bases: 3. The material was peripheral blood, obtained in a trial of Ad26.COV2.S vaccine versus placebo. The genes are TRBV13 and TRBJ2-1; the match to TRBD2 covers 10 bases. The clonotype comes from a person aged 18-65 years who received the Ad26.COV2.S COVID-19 vaccine or a placebo. The CDR3 protein is CASSPGLAAYNEQFF. In DNA form, the CDR3 reads TGTGCCAGCAGCCCCGGACTAGCGGCCTACAATGAGCAGTTCTTC.